A selection of T cell receptor beta chains follows, all from one sample in a study of blood T cell repertoires in COVID-19. Only in-frame clones appear in the TCRdb table, and some are missing; sequencing was by immunoSEQ multiplex PCR. The top ten clones hold 3.3% of a sample with about 200,000 clones, approximately 83% of them seen once. Sequencing was done on a sample of peripheral blood. The source is a man aged 55 to 70 with acute or convalescent COVID-19. Each CDR3 is given with its conserved first and last residue. The D gene is left open where the match is weak. Clone size is stated in some rows and not others, as once, few, many or a class when expanded.

cdr3_aa cdr3_nt v_call clone_size j_call d_call
CAISAELQGLNTEAFF TGTGCCATCAGTGCCGAACTACAGGGTCTGAACACTGAAGCTTTCTTT TRBV10-3 . TRBJ1-1 .
CASTSTSGRGTGELFF TGTGCCAGCACCTCGACTAGCGGGAGGGGTACCGGGGAGCTGTTTTTT TRBV3-1/TRBV3-2 . TRBJ2-2 TRBD2
CASSQDLRGGLGEQFF TGTGCCAGCAGCCAAGATCTCCGCGGGGGGCTTGGTGAGCAGTTCTTC TRBV4-2 . TRBJ2-1 TRBD2
CASKREGLTDTQYF TGTGCCAGTAAACGGGAGGGCCTGACAGATACGCAGTATTTT TRBV19 . TRBJ2-3 TRBD2
CASSPTSGTLSGANVLTF TGTGCCAGCAGTCCAACTAGCGGGACTCTCTCTGGGGCCAACGTCCTGACTTTC TRBV28 . TRBJ2-6 TRBD2
CASSLVTGLAAYNEQFF TGTGCCAGCAGCTTAGTCACAGGACTAGCGGCCTACAATGAGCAGTTCTTC TRBV7-8 . TRBJ2-1 TRBD2
CASRVGTGRYEQYF TGTGCCAGCAGAGTCGGGACAGGGCGGTACGAGCAGTACTTC TRBV11-1 few TRBJ2-7 TRBD1
CASRTTGVPNTEAFF TGCGCCAGCAGGACGACAGGGGTACCGAACACTGAAGCTTTCTTT TRBV5-1 . TRBJ1-1 TRBD1
CAISDLSGSFAQFF TGTGCCATCAGTGATCTTAGCGGGAGCTTTGCGCAGTTCTTC TRBV10-3 . TRBJ2-1 TRBD2
CASSLRPEHGYTF TGTGCCAGCAGCTTGCGGCCGGAACATGGCTACACCTTC TRBV7-9 . TRBJ1-2 .
CASSQFPGGKEGRSATNEKLFF TGCGCCAGCAGTCAATTTCCAGGGGGCAAGGAAGGCAGGTCCGCAACTAATGAAAAACTGTTTTTT TRBV23-1 once TRBJ1-4 TRBD1
CASSPPGNQPQHF TGTGCCAGCAGCCCCCCTGGCAATCAGCCCCAGCATTTT TRBV3-1/TRBV3-2 . TRBJ1-5 .
CASSLGLAQETQYF TGTGCCAGCAGCTTGGGGCTAGCACAAGAGACCCAGTACTTC TRBV5-8 . TRBJ2-5 .
CASSGGKTSGRARGETQYF TGTGCCAGCAGCGGGGGGAAGACTAGCGGGAGGGCCCGGGGAGAGACCCAGTACTTC TRBV9 . TRBJ2-5 TRBD2
CASSSQDYSNQPQHF TGTGCCAGCAGTTCTCAGGACTATAGCAATCAGCCCCAGCATTTT TRBV28 . TRBJ1-5 .
CASSQRVHTEAFF TGTGCCAGCAGCCAGAGAGTGCACACTGAAGCTTTCTTT TRBV14 once TRBJ1-1 .
CASSLTENSYEQYF TGTGCCAGCAGCTTAACAGAGAACTCCTACGAGCAGTACTTC TRBV7-6 . TRBJ2-7 .
CATGTGFGELFF TGTGCCACCGGGACAGGGTTCGGGGAGCTGTTTTTT TRBV24-1 few TRBJ2-2 TRBD1
CASSSPGLAGARGIQYF TGTGCCAGCAGCTCCCCGGGACTAGCGGGGGCCCGGGGCATTCAGTACTTC TRBV3-1/TRBV3-2 . TRBJ2-4 TRBD2
CASSYSPGVNTEAFF TGTGCCAGCAGTTACTCCCCCGGGGTGAACACTGAAGCTTTCTTT TRBV6-6 . TRBJ1-1 .
CASSSGTALNSPLHF TGTGCCAGCAGCTCAGGGACAGCTCTCAATTCACCCCTCCACTTT TRBV7-2 . TRBJ1-6 TRBD1
CASSLGGPGYTF TGTGCCAGCAGCTTGGGAGGTCCTGGCTACACCTTC TRBV7-2 . TRBJ1-2 .
CSVATGTVNTEAFF TGCAGCGTTGCAACCGGGACAGTGAACACTGAAGCTTTCTTT TRBV29-1 . TRBJ1-1 TRBD1
CASSLASGANVLTF TGCGCCAGCAGCTTAGCCTCTGGGGCCAACGTCCTGACTTTC TRBV5-1 . TRBJ2-6 .
CASSLYGPQIAGGYGEQFF TGTGCCAGCAGCTTATACGGTCCCCAAATAGCGGGAGGCTACGGTGAGCAGTTCTTC TRBV7-2 . TRBJ2-1 TRBD2